One and the same sample provided the 9 T cell receptor beta chains below, sequenced in a study of cytotoxic CD8 clonotypes in ibrutinib-treated CLL. The method was immunoSEQ multiplex PCR; TCRdb's version includes in-frame clones alone and lacks a portion of them. This sample has fewer than 400,000 clones, with roughly 67% found just once. Sequenced material: PBMCs, taken after 36 months of ibrutinib treatment. The receptors stem from a human donor with chronic lymphocytic leukemia.

This rearrangement joins TRBV28 to TRBJ2-3, with D maybe TRBD2 (5 bases). The V end was cut by 5 bases, the J end by 0 bases, with 9 bases between. The CDR3 has 14 amino acids. Germline V gene data show CDR1 as MDHEN and CDR2 as SYDVKM. CDR3: CASSMAGSTDTQYF. In nucleotides, the CDR3 is TGTGCCAGCAGTATGGCGGGTAGCACAGATACGCAGTATTTT.

The V call is TRBV9, the J call TRBJ1-2, with TRBD1 as a possible D gene (6 bases). V lost 4 bases and J lost 8, with 18 bases in between. CDR1 and CDR2 (germline): SGDLS, YYNGEE. There are 14 residues in the CDR3. The CDR3 protein is CASSRSRGALGYTF. CDR3 DNA sequence: TGTGCCAGCAGCCGCAGCAGGGGCGCCCTAGGCTACACCTTC.

This clone occurred a few times. The V gene is TRBV10-3, the J gene TRBJ1-1, with 8 bases aligning to TRBD1. The CDR3 consists of 13 residues. CDR1 is ENHRY and CDR2 is SYGVKD in the germline V gene. The V gene end was trimmed by 8 bases and the J gene end by 4 bases; junction bases not matched to a gene: 6. CDR3 sequence (DNA): TGTGCCATCCGTAAGGACAGGGTCACTGAAGCTTTCTTT. This translates into CAIRKDRVTEAFF.

The genes are TRBV12-5 and TRBJ1-6; possibly TRBD1 for D (5 bases). CDR1 and CDR2 from the germline V gene are LGHNT and FRNRAP. There are 16 residues in the CDR3. The ends were cut back, 2 bases at V and 7 bases at J, with 15 bases in the middle. The CDR3: CASGLIHGGGNSPLHF. In DNA form, the CDR3 reads TGTGCTAGTGGTTTGATTCACGGGGGAGGAAATTCACCCCTCCACTTT.

This clone has just a few counts. The chain uses TRBV20-1 and TRBJ2-7; D is possibly TRBD1 (5 bases). Germline CDR1 and CDR2: DFQATT and SNEGSKA (reference sequence). The CDR3 has 11 amino acids. V gave up 6 bases and J gave up 6 bases, with 12 bases separating them. CDR3 DNA sequence: TGCAGTGCAGATCGGACATTCGAGCAGTACTTC. Amino acids: CSADRTFEQYF.

There are a few counts of this clone. The chain recombines TRBV11-2 with TRBJ2-7; no clear D gene. Germline CDR1 reads SGHAT; CDR2 reads FQNNGV. With 1 base removed from V and 2 bases from J, the gap between germline ends came to 6 bases. This CDR3 region has 13 residues. The CDR3 here is CASSLVIPYEQYF. DNA for the CDR3: TGTGCCAGCAGCTTAGTTATTCCCTACGAGCAGTACTTC.

The genes are TRBV5-1 and TRBJ2-2; D may be TRBD2 (5 bases). The germline gives CDR1 SGHRS, CDR2 YFSETQ. CDR3 length: 15 amino acids. V shed 2 bases and J shed 0 bases, with 8 bases lying between them. The CDR3 spells CASSLELANTGELFF. The CDR3, as DNA: TGCGCCAGCAGCTTAGAACTAGCGAACACCGGGGAGCTGTTTTTT.

This clone was counted between two and nine times. V is TRBV19 and J is TRBJ2-5; D tentatively fits TRBD1 or TRBD2 (5 bases each). Per germline, CDR1 LNHDA and CDR2 SQIVND (reference sequence). The CDR3 loop spans 14 amino acids. Trimming took off 3 bases at V and 5 bases at J, with 13 bases between the two ends. As DNA, the CDR3 is TGTGCCAGTAGTATGCTTGGGGGAAGGGAGACCCAGTACTTC. This sequence encodes CASSMLGGRETQYF.

The chain couples TRBV2 to TRBJ2-5; 7 bases match TRBD2. This CDR3 has 15 amino acids. After removal of 10 bases from V and 4 bases from J, the junction contained 15 bases not matched to a gene. CDR1 and CDR2 (germline): SNHLY, FYNNEI. The CDR3: CATYPLAGDSETQYF. As DNA, the CDR3 is TGTGCCACCTACCCCCTGGCGGGGGATTCAGAGACCCAGTACTTC.